What follows describes a single TCR beta chain. Its antigen is unknown. V shed 8 bases and J shed 6 bases, with 10 bases lying between them. The CDR3 totals 12 residues. The germline V gene encodes CDR1 LNHDA and CDR2 SQIVND (reference sequence). The data were taken from a study of shared clonotypes between healthy human individuals. Study findings and constraints: There were few donors, and this limited the genetic and exposure-history diversity represented. Depth of sequencing was expected to influence donor clonotype sharing. A reduction in generation probabilities was seen for non-shared clonotypes relative to those shared by all four donors.

The table came from immunoSEQ multiplex PCR; TCRdb's copy has only in-frame clones and leaves some out. The sample yields a few million clones, around 93% seen once. Selected positively for CCR7 and CD45RO-negative, naive CD8 cells excluded terminally differentiated effector memory CD45RA+ cells. All donors qualified as healthy HIV-negative adults and had experienced no recent acute infections or vaccinations. This rearrangement joins TRBV19 to TRBJ2-2; D ambiguous. The source material was naive CD8+ T cells from PBMCs. This TCR came from a man aged 18 to 29 in good health. Some clones in this sample may be carry-over from other donors' samples. DNA of the CDR3: TGTGCCAGTTTGAACTCCGCCGGGGAGCTGTTTTTT. Protein sequence: CASLNSAGELFF.